What follows are 29 T cell receptor beta chains derived from one specimen sequenced in a study of T-cell reconstitution after alpha-beta-depleted transplantation in children. Unique molecular identifiers were used in preparing the TCRbeta library. TCRdb analysed the PCR reads with MiXCR anew, one entry per CDR3 protein. The sample lists 250,000 to 300,000 distinct CDR3 sequences, 10% occurring once. The material sequenced was PBMCs, taken before TCRalphabeta/CD19-depleted stem cell transplant. The receptor source for this set is a boy younger than two with acute myeloid leukemia, due to receive a stem cell transplant.

This clonotype was detected many times. The gene calls are TRBV21-1 and TRBJ1-2; the DNA was not compared with TRBD1, the D call given in the table. TRBV21-1 is an annotated pseudogene. There are 18 residues in the CDR3. The CDR3 region has the DNA TGTGCCAGCAGCAAGGATGTCGACAGGGGATGGCTATCAGGTGGCTACACCTTC. This encodes CASSKDVDRGWLSGGYTF.

The chain employs TRBV20-1 and TRBJ2-3; D is unresolved. Trimming pared 2 bases from V and 2 bases from J, leaving 14 bases between. The CDR3 length is 15 residues. The germline gives CDR1 DFQATT, CDR2 SNEGSKA (reference sequence). CDR3 bases: TGCAGTGCTAGACCCCCGGGTCGGTCCACAGATACGCAGTATTTT. Translating it yields CSARPPGRSTDTQYF.

This clonotype was observed many times. The gene calls are TRBV5-1 and TRBJ1-1, with TRBD1 as a possible D gene (5 bases). Trimming took off 3 bases at V and 0 bases at J, with 15 bases between the two ends. The CDR3 is made up of 16 amino acids. Germline lookup yields CDR1 SGHRS and CDR2 YFSETQ. CDR3 coding DNA: TGCGCCAGCAGCTCAAGGGGCCCGGGAATGAACACTGAAGCTTTCTTT. This translates into CASSSRGPGMNTEAFF.

This clonotype was seen at least ten times. The V and J genes are TRBV25-1 and TRBJ1-5; D remains ambiguous. Trimming took off 6 bases at V and 0 bases at J, with 9 bases between the two ends. The CDR3 runs 14 residues. Germline V gene lookup returns CDR1 MGHDK and CDR2 SYGVNS. The CDR3 DNA follows: TGTGCCAGCAGCCAAGTTTATAGCAATCAGCCCCAGCATTTT. Translating it yields CASSQVYSNQPQHF.

Ten or more counts support this clonotype. This chain connects TRBV12-3 or TRBV12-4 to TRBJ1-2, with unresolved D. Trimming removed 9 bases from V and 4 bases from J, with 9 bases in between. The CDR3 runs 11 residues. CDR3 bases: TGTGCCAGTCTACATGGCTATGGCTACACCTTC. Translated: CASLHGYGYTF.

In this sample, this clonotype turned up many times. The chain combines TRBV7-2 with TRBJ2-4, with no clear D. Germline CDR1 is SGHTA and CDR2 is FQGNSA. The V end lost 1 base, the J end lost 5 bases, and 9 bases lay between the germline ends. This CDR3 spans 14 amino acids. The CDR3: CASSLVVTENIQYF. As DNA, the CDR3 is TGTGCCAGCAGCTTAGTAGTTACGGAAAACATTCAGTACTTC.

The chain carries TRBV4-1 and TRBJ1-6; D perhaps matches TRBD1 (6 bases). V dropped 2 bases and J dropped 7 bases, with 12 bases sitting between them. CDR1 and CDR2 (germline): MGHRA, YSYEKL. CDR3 length: 15 residues. The CDR3 DNA follows: TGCGCCAGCAGCCAATCCGGACAGAACAATTCACCCCTCCACTTT. This sequence encodes CASSQSGQNNSPLHF.

This clonotype occurred many times. This chain links TRBV18 with TRBJ2-1; TRBD2 matches 8 bases. Germline CDR1 KGHSH, CDR2 LQKENI. V shed 3 bases, J shed 2 bases, and the junction held 0 bases outside the gene matches. The CDR3 runs 14 residues. Here the CDR3 reads CASSPSGAYNEQFF. Written as DNA, the CDR3 is TGTGCCAGCTCACCTAGCGGGGCCTACAATGAGCAGTTCTTC.

Here the CDR3 DNA reads TGTGCCAGCAGCGCCCGTCGGGAGGGCCGGCACAATGAGCAGTTCTTC. Residues: CASSARREGRHNEQFF. This sequence joins TRBV12-3 or TRBV12-4 and TRBJ2-1; 8 bases agree with TRBD2. The CDR3 is 16 residues long. J lost 5 bases, V lost 6 bases, and 12 bases had no gene match.

In its sample, this clonotype was seen a few times. V usage is TRBV7-2 and J usage is TRBJ2-3, with D uncertain. This CDR3 comprises 10 residues. CDR1 SGHTA and CDR2 FQGNSA come from the germline V gene. The germline V and J ends were trimmed by 7 bases and 9 bases, with 8 bases remaining between them. In DNA form, the CDR3 reads TGTGCCAGCAAACCCTCAACGCAGTATTTT. Translated: CASKPSTQYF.

Notes on this clonotype: It may be a read error: a sequence one base away is much more abundant. The rearrangement uses TRBV30 and TRBJ2-1; 8 bases are shared with TRBD1. V lost 5 bases, J lost 6 bases, and 12 bases stayed unmatched. Per germline, CDR1 GTSNPN and CDR2 SVGIG (reference sequence). CDR3 size: 15 residues. The CDR3 coding sequence is TGTGCCTGGTCTTCTGGGACAGGTTCCGGCAATGAGCAGTTCTTC. This translates into CAWSSGTGSGNEQFF. The whole variable domain, filled in from reference TRBV30 and TRBJ2-1, reads SQTIHQWPATLVQPVGSPLSLECTVEGTSNPNLYWYRQAAGRGLQLLFYSVGIGQISSEVPQNLSASRPQDRQFILSSKKLLLSDSGFYLCAWSSGTGSGNEQFFGPGTRLTVL.

The CDR3 coding sequence is TGCGCCAGCAGCCAAGATATAGACAGGGTACCCTCCTACGAGCAGTACTTC. It yields the protein CASSQDIDRVPSYEQYF. The chain carries TRBV4-3 and TRBJ2-7; 7 nucleotides align to TRBD1. Unmatched junction bases numbered 8, after V lost 0 bases and J lost 0 bases. The CDR3 sequence is 17 residues long. Germline-derived CDR1 and CDR2 are LGHNA and YSLEER.

Ten or more counts support this clonotype. This rearrangement joins TRBV19 to TRBJ2-3; the match to TRBD1 covers 8 bases. The V gene's germline CDR1 is LNHDA and CDR2 SQIVND (reference sequence). CDR3 size: 15 residues. V shed 5 bases, J shed 1 base, and the junction held 5 bases outside the gene matches. Here the CDR3 DNA reads TGTGCCAGTAGTCCAGACAGGGGTGGCACAGATACGCAGTATTTT. Protein sequence: CASSPDRGGTDTQYF.

This clonotype came up many times. The J gene is TRBJ2-7, the V gene TRBV12-3 or TRBV12-4; either TRBD1 or TRBD2 may fit D (5 bases each). The CDR3 has 17 residues. The V gene lost 7 bases and the J gene lost 2 bases, with 24 bases spanning the gap. The CDR3 here is CASMTSPSGRKAYEQYF. In DNA, the CDR3 is TGTGCCAGCATGACGTCCCCGTCGGGACGGAAAGCCTACGAGCAGTACTTC.

This clonotype appeared many times. The chain combines TRBV6-5 with TRBJ2-2; the match to TRBD2 covers 14 bases. Germline CDR1 reads MNHEY; CDR2 reads SVGAGI. The J segment lost 8 bases and the V segment lost 2 bases, leaving 1 base of the junction unmatched. The length of the CDR3 is 15 residues. The CDR3 DNA reads as TGTGCCAGCAGTTACGGACTAGCGGGAGGTGGGGAGCTGTTTTTT. It is translated as CASSYGLAGGGELFF.

This clonotype was picked up many times. This rearrangement joins TRBV3-1 to TRBJ2-7; either TRBD1 or TRBD2 may supply D (5 bases each). Trimming removed 3 bases from V and 2 bases from J, with 20 bases in between. Germline loops: CDR1 LGHDT, CDR2 YNNKEL (reference sequence). The CDR3 loop spans 17 amino acids. The CDR3 sequence is CASSHSPTGTLTYEQYF. The CDR3 coding sequence is TGTGCCAGCAGCCACTCGCCGACCGGGACGCTGACCTACGAGCAGTACTTC.

This clonotype was picked up a small number of times. The chain uses TRBV20-1 and TRBJ2-5, with TRBD2 matching over 9 bases. V dropped 2 bases and J dropped 4; count of bases not matched to a gene: 8. Germline V CDR1 and CDR2: DFQATT, SNEGSKA (reference sequence). The CDR3 length is 15 residues. In DNA, the CDR3 is TGCAGTGCTAGAATGGGCGGGGGGGCAGGAGAGACCCAGTACTTC. Translation gives CSARMGGGAGETQYF.

The CDR3 sequence is CSATLGLAGGSTDTQYF. The CDR3 DNA reads as TGCAGTGCTACCCTCGGACTAGCGGGGGGCTCCACAGATACGCAGTATTTT. V and J are TRBV20-1 and TRBJ2-3; 14 positions match TRBD2. The CDR3 extends over 17 amino acids. Germline values: CDR1 DFQATT, CDR2 SNEGSKA (reference sequence). The V and J ends lost 4 bases and 2 bases, in that order; junction bases with no gene match: 8.

The genes are TRBV5-1 and TRBJ2-1; 12 bases match TRBD2. Germline-derived CDR1 and CDR2 are SGHRS and YFSETQ. V was pared by 0 bases and J by 5 bases, with 6 bases of the junction left unmatched. The CDR3 is 17 amino acids. The CDR3 bases are TGCGCCAGCAGCTTGGACCCGGGACTAGCGGGCAACAATGAGCAGTTCTTC. It translates to CASSLDPGLAGNNEQFF.

This clonotype occurred many times. V usage is TRBV7-3 and J usage is TRBJ2-7; D possibly corresponds to TRBD2 (5 bases). Trimming cost V 5 bases and J 7 bases, with 6 bases left between them. The V gene's germline CDR1 is SGHTA and CDR2 FQGTGA. The CDR3 length is 10 residues. CDR3 sequence reads: CASSPGEQYF. CDR3 bases: TGTGCCAGCAGCCCGGGAGAGCAGTACTTC.

The rearrangement links TRBV7-3 to TRBJ2-1; 10 bases fit TRBD1. V lost 1 base, J lost 5 bases, and 8 bases stayed unmatched. This CDR3 region has 17 residues. From germline, CDR1 is SGHTA and CDR2 FQGTGA. The CDR3: CASSLMGTGDRDNEQFF. The DNA of the CDR3 is TGTGCCAGCAGCTTAATGGGGACAGGGGATAGAGACAATGAGCAGTTCTTC.

This clonotype has a count of ten or more. V and J are TRBV28 and TRBJ2-3, with D possibly being TRBD1 (6 bases). Between the trimmed V and J ends, which lost 5 bases and 0 bases, there was a span of 15 bases. The CDR3 length is 16 residues. CDR1 and CDR2 from the germline V gene are MDHEN and SYDVKM. The CDR3 DNA reads as TGTGCCAGCAGTCCTCCGGACAGTCCTAGCACAGATACGCAGTATTTT. This gives the protein CASSPPDSPSTDTQYF. The complete variable domain, with remaining parts taken from reference TRBV28 and TRBJ2-3, reads DVKVTQSSRYLVKRTGEKVFLECVQDMDHENMFWYRQDPGLGLRLIYFSYDVKMKEKGDIPEGYSVSREKKERFSLILESASTNQTSMYLCASSPPDSPSTDTQYFGPGTRLTVL.

This clonotype was counted at least ten times. This chain joins TRBV15 and TRBJ2-3; TRBD1 matches at 11 bases. There are 15 residues in the CDR3. From germline, CDR1 is LNHNV and CDR2 YYDKDF (reference sequence). V lost 5 bases and J lost 6; bases outside the gene matches: 7. CDR3 residues: CATSPGTGGKDTQYF. Here the CDR3 DNA reads TGTGCCACCAGCCCCGGGACAGGGGGGAAGGATACGCAGTATTTT.

In its sample, this clonotype was seen many times. The chain has TRBV3-1 and TRBJ1-2, with TRBD1 matching over 9 bases. CDR3 size: 15 residues. Germline V lookup: CDR1 LGHDT, CDR2 YNNKEL (reference sequence). Trimming removed 5 bases from V and 3 bases from J; junction bases left unmatched: 7. CDR3 amino acids: CASSYHRGRDYGYTF. CDR3 DNA sequence: TGTGCCAGCAGCTACCACAGGGGGCGCGACTATGGCTACACCTTC.

In this sample, this clonotype turned up many times. This sequence joins TRBV11-2 and TRBJ2-3; weak D call: TRBD2 (6 bases). Germline-derived CDR1 and CDR2 are SGHAT and FQNNGV. This CDR3 comprises 17 residues. V was cut by 5 bases and J by 2 bases, with 20 bases left in between. The CDR3 DNA follows: TGTGCCAGCAGCCTCCCGACGGCGGGGTCCCACACAGATACGCAGTATTTT. Translation gives CASSLPTAGSHTDTQYF.

The sample holds a few counts of this clonotype. The V and J genes are TRBV28 and TRBJ1-1, with D uncertain. Germline V lookup: CDR1 MDHEN, CDR2 SYDVKM. This CDR3 has 13 amino acids. V gave up 7 bases and J gave up 3 bases, with 12 bases separating them. The CDR3 sequence is CASKKGADTEAFF. CDR3 DNA: TGTGCCAGCAAAAAGGGCGCGGACACTGAAGCTTTCTTT.

This clonotype was observed at least ten times. The chain combines TRBV6-2 or TRBV6-3 with TRBJ1-1, with 10 nucleotides matching TRBD1. This CDR3 contains 14 residues. Germline V lookup: CDR1 MNHEY, CDR2 SVGEGT. Trimming removed 6 bases from V and 8 bases from J; junction bases left unmatched: 9. CDR3 protein: CASSFSGTGEEAFF. The CDR3 nucleotides are TGTGCCAGCAGCTTTTCCGGGACAGGGGAAGAAGCTTTCTTT.

Notes on this clonotype: Being one base from a much bigger clone, this may be a read error. The CDR3: CASSLRDRGRKESQYF. For the CDR3, the DNA is TGTGCCAGCAGCTTAAGGGACAGGGGGCGGAAGGAGAGCCAGTACTTC. This chain links TRBV7-9 with TRBJ2-5; 12 bases match TRBD1. The CDR3 runs 16 residues. Germline V CDR1 and CDR2: SEHNR, FQNEAQ (reference sequence).

This clonotype was counted at least ten times. V and J are TRBV3-1 and TRBJ2-2, with D possibly TRBD1 on 6 matching bases. Trimming took off 4 bases at V and 4 bases at J, with 19 bases between the two ends. This CDR3 has 17 amino acids. Germline CDR1 is LGHDT and CDR2 is YNNKEL (reference sequence). CDR3 DNA sequence: TGTGCCAGCAGCCCAGGGGCGGCTGAACGGCTCACCGGGGAGCTGTTTTTT. It specifies CASSPGAAERLTGELFF.